The rows below give T cell receptor beta chains drawn from one sample of a study of blood T cell repertoires in COVID-19. The assay was immunoSEQ multiplex PCR, and TCRdb's table has in-frame clones only and misses some. Among some 74,000 clones, approximately 80% were seen once, and the ten largest hold more than 4.5%. Sequenced sample: peripheral blood. All receptors derive from a woman older than 75 with active or convalescent COVID-19. Both conserved end residues are part of each CDR3. A D gene is named only where the DNA matches it firmly. Size is stated for part of the rows, as once, few or many counts, or as a class when the clone is expanded.

CDR3 protein	CDR3 DNA	clone size	V gene	J gene	D gene
CASSQGPDYGYTF	TGTGCCAGCAGCCAGGGCCCGGACTATGGCTACACCTTC	many	TRBV7-3	TRBJ1-2	NA
CASRTGDQTYNQPQHF	TGTGCCAGCAGGACAGGGGACCAGACATACAATCAGCCCCAGCATTTT	NA	TRBV28	TRBJ1-5	TRBD1
CASSYQGDRTEAFF	TGTGCCAGCAGTTACCAGGGGGATCGGACTGAAGCTTTCTTT	NA	TRBV28	TRBJ1-1	TRBD1
CASSLGTSGGPTYEQYF	TGCGCCAGCAGCTTGGGGACTAGCGGGGGGCCTACCTACGAGCAGTACTTC	NA	TRBV5-1	TRBJ2-7	TRBD2
CASSFEGNSPLHF	TGTGCCAGCAGTTTTGAGGGAAATTCACCCCTCCACTTT	NA	TRBV12-3/TRBV12-4	TRBJ1-6	NA
CASSIGRFSGRSNAGELFF	TGTGCCAGTAGTATTGGCCGTTTTAGCGGGAGGTCCAACGCCGGGGAGCTGTTTTTT	NA	TRBV19	TRBJ2-2	TRBD2
CASWGVGQPQHF	TGTGCCAGCTGGGGGGTGGGACAGCCCCAGCATTTT	NA	TRBV2	TRBJ1-5	NA
CASSLLDTGRAMDEQFF	TGTGCCAGCAGTTTATTAGACACAGGGAGGGCCATGGATGAGCAGTTCTTC	NA	TRBV28	TRBJ2-1	NA
CASSLTRLGSDTQYF	TGTGCCAGCAGCTTAACCCGGCTAGGCTCAGATACGCAGTATTTT	NA	TRBV7-3	TRBJ2-3	NA
CASTDDPGQGNEKLFF	TGTGCCAGTACCGATGACCCGGGACAGGGAAATGAAAAACTGTTTTTT	NA	TRBV19	TRBJ1-4	TRBD1
CASSPDRGADTQYF	TGTGCCAGCAGCCCCGACAGGGGAGCAGATACGCAGTATTTT	NA	TRBV7-2	TRBJ2-3	TRBD1
CASSFVQGYGYTF	TGTGCCAGCAGCTTCGTACAGGGCTATGGCTACACCTTC	NA	TRBV7-2	TRBJ1-2	NA
CASSTGQGVSEQYF	TGTGCCAGTAGTACGGGACAGGGGGTAAGCGAGCAGTACTTC	NA	TRBV19	TRBJ2-7	TRBD1
CASSIDQATQPQHF	TGTGCCAGTAGTATAGATCAGGCTACTCAGCCCCAGCATTTT	once	TRBV19	TRBJ1-5	NA
CASSNRGQNTEAFF	TGTGCCAGTAGTAACAGGGGGCAAAACACTGAAGCTTTCTTT	NA	TRBV19	TRBJ1-1	TRBD1
CASSLNTGFVPEAFF	TGTGCCAGCAGTTTAAATACAGGGTTTGTCCCTGAAGCTTTCTTT	NA	TRBV28	TRBJ1-1	NA
CASSIFGRNQPQHF	TGTGCCAGTAGTATTTTCGGGAGGAATCAGCCCCAGCATTTT	NA	TRBV19	TRBJ1-5	NA
CASGAGNTQYF	TGTGCCAGCGGGGCGGGAAATACGCAGTATTTT	NA	TRBV19	TRBJ2-3	NA
CASSSFLRGVTEAFF	TGTGCCAGCAGCTCTTTCCTACGGGGAGTCACTGAAGCTTTCTTT	NA	TRBV11-2	TRBJ1-1	NA
CASSQDHGLLFYEQYF	TGCGCCAGCAGCCAAGATCATGGACTTCTCTTTTACGAGCAGTACTTC	NA	TRBV4-3	TRBJ2-7	NA
CASSRGDRVGEQYF	TGTGCCAGCAGCCGCGGGGACAGGGTGGGCGAGCAGTACTTC	NA	TRBV5-6	TRBJ2-7	TRBD1
CASSFPAWSGDTEAFF	TGTGCCAGCAGTTTTCCGGCATGGAGCGGGGACACTGAAGCTTTCTTT	medium-sized	TRBV28	TRBJ1-1	NA
CASSEMGPATNEKLFF	TGTGCCAGCAGCGAAATGGGGCCCGCAACTAATGAAAAACTGTTTTTT	NA	TRBV2	TRBJ1-4	NA
CARPGSGDNEQFF	TGCGCCCGGCCTGGATCGGGAGACAATGAGCAGTTCTTC	NA	TRBV4-3	TRBJ2-1	NA
CASSLATSGSVIQNIQYF	TGTGCCAGCAGCTTAGCGACTAGCGGGAGTGTAATCCAAAACATTCAGTACTTC	few	TRBV7-2	TRBJ2-4	TRBD2
CSVGGSANTGELFF	TGCAGCGTTGGAGGCAGCGCGAACACCGGGGAGCTGTTTTTT	NA	TRBV29-1	TRBJ2-2	NA
CASSGGQGMVDNEQFF	TGTGCCAGCAGCGGGGGACAGGGCATGGTAGACAATGAGCAGTTCTTC	NA	TRBV7-8	TRBJ2-1	TRBD1
CASKISGESTDTQYF	TGTGCCAGCAAGATTAGCGGGGAAAGCACAGATACGCAGTATTTT	NA	TRBV6-5	TRBJ2-3	TRBD2
CASSLGSLAGYNEQFF	TGCGCCAGCAGCTTGGGAAGCCTAGCGGGGTATAATGAGCAGTTCTTC	NA	TRBV5-1	TRBJ2-1	TRBD2
CASTIAGGLYEQYF	TGTGCCAGCACAATAGCGGGAGGTTTGTACGAGCAGTACTTC	NA	TRBV11-3	TRBJ2-7	TRBD2
CASSHGDRVNTEAFF	TGTGCCAGCAGCCACGGGGACAGGGTGAACACTGAAGCTTTCTTT	NA	TRBV3-1/TRBV3-2	TRBJ1-1	TRBD1
CAISGTGAFGYNYGYTF	TGTGCCATCAGCGGTACAGGGGCCTTCGGCTATAACTATGGCTACACCTTC	NA	TRBV10-3	TRBJ1-2	TRBD1
CASSLVSGTGSSEQYF	TGTGCCAGCAGCTTAGTGTCCGGGACAGGGAGCAGCGAGCAGTACTTC	NA	TRBV7-2	TRBJ2-7	TRBD1
CASSYDGLEKLFF	TGTGCCAGCAGTTACGACGGGTTAGAAAAACTGTTTTTT	NA	TRBV6-2/TRBV6-3	TRBJ1-4	NA
CASRTDRGLAGAADTQYF	TGCGCCAGCAGGACGGATAGGGGACTAGCGGGGGCGGCAGATACGCAGTATTTT	NA	TRBV23-1	TRBJ2-3	TRBD2
CASSLGDKRSYEQYF	TGTGCCAGCAGCTTAGGGGACAAGCGTTCCTACGAGCAGTACTTC	few	TRBV7-9	TRBJ2-7	NA
CASAVGTANTGELFF	TGTGCCAGCGCCGTCGGGACAGCGAACACCGGGGAGCTGTTTTTT	few	TRBV9	TRBJ2-2	TRBD1
CASSIQGSNSPLHF	TGTGCCAGTAGTATACAGGGGAGTAATTCACCCCTCCACTTT	NA	TRBV19	TRBJ1-6	NA
CASSPPKGTGLSYEQYF	TGCGCCAGCAGCCCCCCAAAAGGGACAGGGCTTTCCTACGAGCAGTACTTC	few	TRBV4-1	TRBJ2-7	TRBD1
CASSKTGGIQFF	TGTGCCAGCAGTAAAACAGGGGGCATACAGTTCTTC	NA	TRBV6-5	TRBJ2-1	TRBD1
CASSLDRLTGQEQYF	TGTGCCAGCAGCTTAGATCGTTTGACAGGGCAAGAGCAGTACTTC	NA	TRBV11-2	TRBJ2-7	TRBD1
CAISESSGTSGKNSYEQYF	TGTGCCATCAGTGAGTCGAGTGGGACTAGCGGGAAGAACTCCTACGAGCAGTACTTC	NA	TRBV10-3	TRBJ2-7	TRBD2
CASSFRVTGTGDTEAFF	TGTGCCAGCAGTTTCCGAGTCACAGGAACGGGAGACACTGAAGCTTTCTTT	NA	TRBV27	TRBJ1-1	NA